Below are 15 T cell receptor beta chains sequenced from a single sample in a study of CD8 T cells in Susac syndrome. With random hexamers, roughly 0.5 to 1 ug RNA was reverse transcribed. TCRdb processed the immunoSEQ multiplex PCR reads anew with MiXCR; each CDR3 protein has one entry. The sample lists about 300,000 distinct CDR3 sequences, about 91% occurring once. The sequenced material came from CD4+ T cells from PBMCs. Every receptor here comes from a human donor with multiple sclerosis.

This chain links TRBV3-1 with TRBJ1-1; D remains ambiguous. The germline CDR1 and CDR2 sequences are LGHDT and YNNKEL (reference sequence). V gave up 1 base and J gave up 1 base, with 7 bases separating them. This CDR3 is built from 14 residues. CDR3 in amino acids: CASSQVFQNTEAFF. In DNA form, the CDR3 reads TGTGCCAGCAGCCAAGTTTTCCAGAACACTGAAGCTTTCTTT.

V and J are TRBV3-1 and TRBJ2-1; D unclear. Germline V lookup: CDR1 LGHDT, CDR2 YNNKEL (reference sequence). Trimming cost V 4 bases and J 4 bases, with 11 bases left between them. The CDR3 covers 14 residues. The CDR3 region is CASSPEVQYNEQFF. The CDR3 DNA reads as TGTGCCAGCAGCCCAGAGGTCCAGTACAATGAGCAGTTCTTC.

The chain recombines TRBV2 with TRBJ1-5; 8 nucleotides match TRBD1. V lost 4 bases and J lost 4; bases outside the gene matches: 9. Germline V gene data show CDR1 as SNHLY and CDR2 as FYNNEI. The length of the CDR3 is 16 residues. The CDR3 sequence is CASSGQGMIGNQPQHF. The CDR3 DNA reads TGTGCCAGCAGTGGACAGGGGATGATTGGAAATCAGCCCCAGCATTTT.

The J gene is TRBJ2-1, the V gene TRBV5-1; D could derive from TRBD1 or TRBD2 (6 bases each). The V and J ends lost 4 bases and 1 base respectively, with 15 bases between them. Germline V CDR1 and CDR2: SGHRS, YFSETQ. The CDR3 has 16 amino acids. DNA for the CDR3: TGCGCCAGCAGCCAAATCGGGGGCGGGTCCTACAATGAGCAGTTCTTC. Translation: CASSQIGGGSYNEQFF.

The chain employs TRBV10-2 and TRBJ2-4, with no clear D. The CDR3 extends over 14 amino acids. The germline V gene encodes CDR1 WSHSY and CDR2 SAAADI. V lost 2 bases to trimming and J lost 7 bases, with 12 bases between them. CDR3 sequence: CASSERGEWNIQYF. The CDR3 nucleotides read TGCGCCAGCAGTGAGAGAGGCGAATGGAACATTCAGTACTTC.

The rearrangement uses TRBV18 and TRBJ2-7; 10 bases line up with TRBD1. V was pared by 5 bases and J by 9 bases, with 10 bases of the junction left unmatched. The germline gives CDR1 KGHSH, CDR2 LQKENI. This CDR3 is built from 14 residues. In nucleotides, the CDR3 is TGTGCCAGCTCATCGTCCGACAGGGGGCGGAGGCAGTACTTC. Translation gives CASSSSDRGRRQYF.

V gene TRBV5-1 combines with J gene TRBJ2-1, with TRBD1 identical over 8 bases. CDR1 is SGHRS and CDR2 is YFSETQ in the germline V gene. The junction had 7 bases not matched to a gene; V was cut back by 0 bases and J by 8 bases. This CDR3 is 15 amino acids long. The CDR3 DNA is TGCGCCAGCAGCTTGGTGTTAGCAGGGGGCGATGAGCAGTTCTTC. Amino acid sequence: CASSLVLAGGDEQFF.

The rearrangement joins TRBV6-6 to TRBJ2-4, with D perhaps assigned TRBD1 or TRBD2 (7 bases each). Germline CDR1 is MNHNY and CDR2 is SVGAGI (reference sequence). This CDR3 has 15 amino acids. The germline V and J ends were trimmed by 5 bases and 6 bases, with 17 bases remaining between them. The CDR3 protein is CASSPQGGGRNIQYF. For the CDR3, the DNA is TGTGCCAGCAGTCCACAAGGGGGCGGGAGAAACATTCAGTACTTC.

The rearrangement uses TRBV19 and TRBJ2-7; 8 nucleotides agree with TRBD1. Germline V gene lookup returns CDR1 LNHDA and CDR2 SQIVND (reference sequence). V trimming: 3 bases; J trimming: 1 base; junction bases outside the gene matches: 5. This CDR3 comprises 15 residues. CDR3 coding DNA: TGTGCCAGTAGTATTCCCGGACAGGGATCCTACGAGCAGTACTTC. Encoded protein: CASSIPGQGSYEQYF.

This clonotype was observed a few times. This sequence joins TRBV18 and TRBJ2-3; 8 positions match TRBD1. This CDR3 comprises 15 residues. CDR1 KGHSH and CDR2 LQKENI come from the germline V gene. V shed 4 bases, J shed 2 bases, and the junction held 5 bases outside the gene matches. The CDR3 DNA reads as TGTGCCAGCTCACGCGACAGGGGAAACACAGATACGCAGTATTTT. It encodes CASSRDRGNTDTQYF.

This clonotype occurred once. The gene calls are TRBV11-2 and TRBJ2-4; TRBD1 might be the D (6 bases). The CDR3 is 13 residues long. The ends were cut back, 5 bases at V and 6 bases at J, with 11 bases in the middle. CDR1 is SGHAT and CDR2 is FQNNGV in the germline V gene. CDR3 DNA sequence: TGTGCCAGCAGCCTGCGGACAGTAAACATTCAGTACTTC. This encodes CASSLRTVNIQYF.

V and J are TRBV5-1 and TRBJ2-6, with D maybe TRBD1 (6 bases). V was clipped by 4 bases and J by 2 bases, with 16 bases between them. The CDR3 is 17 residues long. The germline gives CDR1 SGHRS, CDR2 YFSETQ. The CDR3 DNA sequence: TGCGCCAGCAGCCAGAGACAGGCTAGCACTGGGGCCAACGTCCTGACTTTC. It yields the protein CASSQRQASTGANVLTF.

The chain's CDR3 is CASSPPPGQDLGTQYF. The DNA for the CDR3 is TGTGCCAGCAGTCCCCCCCCGGGACAGGACCTGGGGACCCAGTACTTC. The rearrangement uses TRBV12-3 or TRBV12-4 and TRBJ2-5; 8 positions agree with TRBD1. CDR3 length: 16 residues. The J segment lost 7 bases and the V segment lost 5 bases, leaving 15 bases of the junction unmatched.

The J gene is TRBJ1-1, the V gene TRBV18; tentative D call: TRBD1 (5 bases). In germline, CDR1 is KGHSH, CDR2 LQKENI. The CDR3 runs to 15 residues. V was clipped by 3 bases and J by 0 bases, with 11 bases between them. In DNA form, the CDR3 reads TGTGCCAGCTCACCCCCCAGGGCCATGAACACTGAAGCTTTCTTT. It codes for CASSPPRAMNTEAFF.

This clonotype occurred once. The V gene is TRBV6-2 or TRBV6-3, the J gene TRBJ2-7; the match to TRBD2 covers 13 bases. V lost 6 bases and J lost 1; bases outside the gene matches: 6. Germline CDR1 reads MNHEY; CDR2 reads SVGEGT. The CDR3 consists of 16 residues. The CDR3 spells CASRPTSGRESYEQYF. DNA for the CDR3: TGTGCCAGCAGGCCAACTAGCGGGAGGGAATCCTACGAGCAGTACTTC.